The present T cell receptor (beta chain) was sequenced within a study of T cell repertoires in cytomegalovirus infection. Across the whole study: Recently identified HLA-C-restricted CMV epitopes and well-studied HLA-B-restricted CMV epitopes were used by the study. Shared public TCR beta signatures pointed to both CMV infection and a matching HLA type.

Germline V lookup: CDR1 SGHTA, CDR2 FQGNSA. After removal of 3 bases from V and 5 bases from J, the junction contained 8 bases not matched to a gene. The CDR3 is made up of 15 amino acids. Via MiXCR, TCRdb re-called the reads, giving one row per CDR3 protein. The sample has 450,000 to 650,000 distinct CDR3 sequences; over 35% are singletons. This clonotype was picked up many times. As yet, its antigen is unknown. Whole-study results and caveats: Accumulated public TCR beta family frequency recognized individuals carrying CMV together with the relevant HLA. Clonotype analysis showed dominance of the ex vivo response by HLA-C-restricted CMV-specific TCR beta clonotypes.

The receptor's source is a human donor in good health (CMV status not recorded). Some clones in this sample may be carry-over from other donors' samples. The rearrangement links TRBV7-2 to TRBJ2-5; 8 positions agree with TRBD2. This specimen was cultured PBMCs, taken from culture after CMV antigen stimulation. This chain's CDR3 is CASSLAGGWGETQYF. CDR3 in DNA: TGTGCCAGCAGCTTGGCGGGAGGATGGGGGGAGACCCAGTACTTC.